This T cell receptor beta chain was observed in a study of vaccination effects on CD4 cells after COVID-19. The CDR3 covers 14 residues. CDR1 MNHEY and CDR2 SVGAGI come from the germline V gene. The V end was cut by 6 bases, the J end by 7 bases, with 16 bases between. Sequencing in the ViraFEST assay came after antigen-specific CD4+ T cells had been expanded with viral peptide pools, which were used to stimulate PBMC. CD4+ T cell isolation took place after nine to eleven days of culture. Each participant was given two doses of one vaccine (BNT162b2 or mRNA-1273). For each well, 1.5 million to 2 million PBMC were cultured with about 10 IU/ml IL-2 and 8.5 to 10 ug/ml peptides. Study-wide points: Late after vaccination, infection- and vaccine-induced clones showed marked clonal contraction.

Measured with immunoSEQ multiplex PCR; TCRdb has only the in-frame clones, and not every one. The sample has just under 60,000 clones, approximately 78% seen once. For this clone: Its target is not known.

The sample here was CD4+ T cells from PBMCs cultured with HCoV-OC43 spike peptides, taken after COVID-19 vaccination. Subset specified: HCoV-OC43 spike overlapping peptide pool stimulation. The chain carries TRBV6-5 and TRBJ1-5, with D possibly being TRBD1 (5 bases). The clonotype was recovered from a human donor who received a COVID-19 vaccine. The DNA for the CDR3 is TGTGCCAGCAGGAGGGGAGGGCCAGAGCAGCCCCAGCATTTT. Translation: CASRRGGPEQPQHF.